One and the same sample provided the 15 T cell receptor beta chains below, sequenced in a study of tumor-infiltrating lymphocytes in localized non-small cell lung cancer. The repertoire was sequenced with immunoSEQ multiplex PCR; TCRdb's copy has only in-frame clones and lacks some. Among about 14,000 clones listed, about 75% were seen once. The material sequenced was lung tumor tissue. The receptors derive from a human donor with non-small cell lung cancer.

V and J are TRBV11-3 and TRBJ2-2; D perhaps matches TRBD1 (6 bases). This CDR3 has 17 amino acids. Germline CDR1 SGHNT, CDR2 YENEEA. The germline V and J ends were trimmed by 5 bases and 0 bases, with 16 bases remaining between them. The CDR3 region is CASSKRTGPTNTGELFF. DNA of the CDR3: TGTGCCAGCAGCAAACGAACAGGGCCTACGAACACCGGGGAGCTGTTTTTT.

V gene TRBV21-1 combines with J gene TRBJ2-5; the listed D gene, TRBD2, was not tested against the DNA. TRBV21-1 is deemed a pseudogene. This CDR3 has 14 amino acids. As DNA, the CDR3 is TGTGCCAGCAGCAAAGTAGGAGGGAGAGAGACCCAGTACTTC. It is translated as CASSKVGGRETQYF.

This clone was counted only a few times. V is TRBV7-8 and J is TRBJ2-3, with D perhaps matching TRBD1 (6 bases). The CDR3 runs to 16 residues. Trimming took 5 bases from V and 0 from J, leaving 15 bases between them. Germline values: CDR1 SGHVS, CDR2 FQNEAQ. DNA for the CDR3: TGTGCCAGCAGCCCACGGGACATCCCTAGCACAGATACGCAGTATTTT. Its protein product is CASSPRDIPSTDTQYF.

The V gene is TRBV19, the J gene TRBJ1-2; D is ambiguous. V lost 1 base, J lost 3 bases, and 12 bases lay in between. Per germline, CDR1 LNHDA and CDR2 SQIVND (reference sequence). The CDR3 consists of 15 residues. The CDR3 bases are TGTGCCAGTAGTATAGGTCACAGCGGCCACTATGGCTACACCTTC. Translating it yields CASSIGHSGHYGYTF.

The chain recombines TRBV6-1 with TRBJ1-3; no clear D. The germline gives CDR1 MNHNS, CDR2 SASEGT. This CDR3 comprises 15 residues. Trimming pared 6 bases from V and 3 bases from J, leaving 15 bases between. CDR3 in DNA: TGTGCCAGCAGGGACCCCCATGGCAGTGGAAACACCATATATTTT. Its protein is CASRDPHGSGNTIYF.

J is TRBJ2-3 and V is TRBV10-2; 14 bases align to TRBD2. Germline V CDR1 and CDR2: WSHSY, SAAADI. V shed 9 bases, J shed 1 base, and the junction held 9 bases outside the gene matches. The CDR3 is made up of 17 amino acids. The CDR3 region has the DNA TGCGCCAGTACCGGGACTAGCGGGAGTAGACGCACAGATACGCAGTATTTT. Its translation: CASTGTSGSRRTDTQYF.

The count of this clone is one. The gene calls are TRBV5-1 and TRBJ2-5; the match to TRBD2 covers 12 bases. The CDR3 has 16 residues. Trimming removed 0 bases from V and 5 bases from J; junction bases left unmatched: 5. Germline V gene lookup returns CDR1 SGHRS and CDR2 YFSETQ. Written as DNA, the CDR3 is TGCGCCAGCAGCTTGGGACTAGCGGGGGAGAGGGAGACCCAGTACTTC. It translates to CASSLGLAGERETQYF.

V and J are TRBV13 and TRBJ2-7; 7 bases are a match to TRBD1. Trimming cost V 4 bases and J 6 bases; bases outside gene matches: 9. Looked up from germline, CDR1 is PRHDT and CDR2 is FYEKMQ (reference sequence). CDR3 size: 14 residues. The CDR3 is CASSSNRGKAEQYF. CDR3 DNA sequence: TGTGCCAGCAGCTCAAACAGGGGTAAGGCCGAGCAGTACTTC. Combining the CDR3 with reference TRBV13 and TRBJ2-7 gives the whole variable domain AAGVIQSPRHLIKEKRETATLKCYPIPRHDTVYWYQQGPGQDPQFLISFYEKMQSDKGSIPDRFSAQQFSDYHSELNMSSLELGDSALYFCASSSNRGKAEQYFGPGTRLTVT.

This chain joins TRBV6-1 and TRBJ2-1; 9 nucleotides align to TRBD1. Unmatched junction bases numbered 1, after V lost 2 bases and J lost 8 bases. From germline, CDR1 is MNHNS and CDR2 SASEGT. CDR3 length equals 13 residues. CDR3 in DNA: TGTGCCAGCAGTGAAACAGGGGGCGATGAGCAGTTCTTC. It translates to CASSETGGDEQFF.

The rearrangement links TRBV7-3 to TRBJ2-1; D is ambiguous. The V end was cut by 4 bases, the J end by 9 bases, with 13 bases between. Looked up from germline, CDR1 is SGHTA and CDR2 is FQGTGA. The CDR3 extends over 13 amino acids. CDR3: CASSSTSMGEQFF. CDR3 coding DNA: TGTGCCAGCAGCTCGACTTCGATGGGTGAGCAGTTCTTC.

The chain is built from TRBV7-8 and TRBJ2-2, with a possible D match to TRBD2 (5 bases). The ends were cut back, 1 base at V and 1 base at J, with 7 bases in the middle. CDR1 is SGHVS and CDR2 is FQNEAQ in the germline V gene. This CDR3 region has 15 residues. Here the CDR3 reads CASSLGGGNTGELFF. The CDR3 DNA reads TGTGCCAGCAGCTTAGGAGGAGGGAACACCGGGGAGCTGTTTTTT.

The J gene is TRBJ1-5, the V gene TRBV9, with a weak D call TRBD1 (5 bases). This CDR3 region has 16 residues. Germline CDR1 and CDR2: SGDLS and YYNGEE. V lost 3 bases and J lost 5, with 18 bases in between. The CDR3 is CASSDPTAGRYQPQHF. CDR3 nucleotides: TGTGCCAGCAGCGACCCGACGGCAGGGCGCTATCAGCCCCAGCATTTT. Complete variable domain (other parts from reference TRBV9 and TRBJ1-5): DSGVTQTPKHLITATGQRVTLRCSPRSGDLSVYWYQQSLDQGLQFLIQYYNGEERAKGNILERFSAQQFPDLHSELNLSSLELGDSALYFCASSDPTAGRYQPQHFGDGTRLSIL.

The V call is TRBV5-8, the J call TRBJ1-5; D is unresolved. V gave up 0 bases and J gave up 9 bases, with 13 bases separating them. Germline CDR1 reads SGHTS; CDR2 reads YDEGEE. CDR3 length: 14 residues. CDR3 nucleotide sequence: TGTGCCAGCAGCTTGGTAGGGCCGGTACGGCCCCAGCATTTT. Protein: CASSLVGPVRPQHF.

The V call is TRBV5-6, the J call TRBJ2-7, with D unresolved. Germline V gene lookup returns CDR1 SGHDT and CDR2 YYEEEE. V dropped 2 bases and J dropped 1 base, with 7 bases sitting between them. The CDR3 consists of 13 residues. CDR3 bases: TGTGCCAGCAGCTTAGTCACATCCTACGAGCAGTACTTC. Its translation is CASSLVTSYEQYF.

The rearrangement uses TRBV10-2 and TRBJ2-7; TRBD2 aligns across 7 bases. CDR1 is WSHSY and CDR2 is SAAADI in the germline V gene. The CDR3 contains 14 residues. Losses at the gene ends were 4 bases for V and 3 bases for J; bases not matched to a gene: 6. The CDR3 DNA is TGCGCCAGCAGTGCACTGGGGGGGGGCTACGAGCAGTACTTC. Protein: CASSALGGGYEQYF.